This T cell receptor (beta chain) is drawn from a study of cytomegalovirus exposure and HLA in healthy donors. This clone was picked up a small number of times. Its target is not known. Trimming shortened V by 0 bases and J by 4 bases, and 10 bases separated the two germline ends. This CDR3 region has 14 residues. CDR1 and CDR2 from the germline V gene are SGHDT and YYEEEE. The primer mix had 60 Vbeta and 13 Jbeta primers. In the authors' methods: A later analysis counted approximately 80 million unique TCR beta chains, 9.5 million to 13 million shared. Repertoires were generated with immunoSEQ multiplex PCR, while TCRdb's copy carries only in-frame clones and drops some. The DNA gave D and trimming, while V, J and clone size come from that table. The table has approximately 200,000 clones, approximately 83% seen once. Overall study findings and caveats: Investigators reported some 150 TCR beta chains as tied to cytomegalovirus. About 87% or about 30% of the time was how often most TCR beta V segments were productive, according to an earlier analysis. Certain sequence variants were highly shared and formed a cluster, and this cluster was likely a sequencing artifact.

This rearrangement joins TRBV5-6 to TRBJ1-1; D perhaps matches TRBD1 (5 bases). This clonotype was obtained from a girl aged 5-17 years in good health and CMV-seronegative. Sequencing used PBMCs. In nucleotides, the CDR3 is TGTGCCAGCAGCTTGGCCCGGGGGGGCACTGAAGCTTTCTTT. Its translation is CASSLARGGTEAFF.